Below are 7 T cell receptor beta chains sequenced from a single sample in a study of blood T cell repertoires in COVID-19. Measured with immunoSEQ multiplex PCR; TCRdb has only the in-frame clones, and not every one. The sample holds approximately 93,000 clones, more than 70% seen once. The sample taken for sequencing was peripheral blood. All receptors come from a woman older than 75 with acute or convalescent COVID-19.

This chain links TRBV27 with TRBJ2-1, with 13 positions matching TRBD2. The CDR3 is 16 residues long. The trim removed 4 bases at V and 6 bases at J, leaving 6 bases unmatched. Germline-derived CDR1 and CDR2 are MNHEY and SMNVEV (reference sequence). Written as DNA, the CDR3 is TGTGCCAGCAGTTCACCGAGGACTAGCGGGGGCAATGAGCAGTTCTTC. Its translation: CASSSPRTSGGNEQFF.

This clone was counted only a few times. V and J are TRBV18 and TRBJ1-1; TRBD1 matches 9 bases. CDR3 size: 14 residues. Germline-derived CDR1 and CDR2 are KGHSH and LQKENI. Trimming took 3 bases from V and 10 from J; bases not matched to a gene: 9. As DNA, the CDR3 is TGTGCCAGCTCACCCCCGGGACAGGGCTTCGGAGCTTTCTTT. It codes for CASSPPGQGFGAFF.

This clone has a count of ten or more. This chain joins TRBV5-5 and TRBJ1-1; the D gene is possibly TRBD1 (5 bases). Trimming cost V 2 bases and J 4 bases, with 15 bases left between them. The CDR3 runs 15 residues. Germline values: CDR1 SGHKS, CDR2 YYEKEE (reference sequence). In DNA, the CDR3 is TGTGCCAGCAGCTTCCGGGACTTAGGAGCCACTGAAGCTTTCTTT. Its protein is CASSFRDLGATEAFF.

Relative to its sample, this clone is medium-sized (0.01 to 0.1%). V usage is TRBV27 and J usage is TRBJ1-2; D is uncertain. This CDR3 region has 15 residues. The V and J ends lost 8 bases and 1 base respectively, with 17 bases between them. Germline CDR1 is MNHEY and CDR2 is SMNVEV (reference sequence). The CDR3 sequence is CASLPAGSINYGYTF. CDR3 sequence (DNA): TGTGCCAGCCTCCCAGCGGGCAGCATTAACTATGGCTACACCTTC.

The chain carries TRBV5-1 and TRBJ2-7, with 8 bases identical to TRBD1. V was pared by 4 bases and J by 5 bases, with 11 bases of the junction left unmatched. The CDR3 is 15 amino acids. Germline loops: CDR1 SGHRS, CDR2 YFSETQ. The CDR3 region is CASSLTGTGIDEQYF. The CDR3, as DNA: TGCGCCAGCAGCCTGACCGGGACAGGTATAGACGAGCAGTACTTC.

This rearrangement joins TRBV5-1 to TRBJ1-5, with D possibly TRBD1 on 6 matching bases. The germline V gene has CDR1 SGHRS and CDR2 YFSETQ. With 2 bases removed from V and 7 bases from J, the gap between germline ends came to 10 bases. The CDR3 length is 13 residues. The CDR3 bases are TGCGCCAGCAGCTTTGCCCAGGGGCAGCCCCAGCATTTT. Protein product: CASSFAQGQPQHF.

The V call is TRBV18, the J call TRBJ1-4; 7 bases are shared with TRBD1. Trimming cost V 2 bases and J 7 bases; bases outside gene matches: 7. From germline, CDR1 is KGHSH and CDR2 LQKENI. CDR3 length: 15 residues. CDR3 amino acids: CASSPLRQGAEKLFF. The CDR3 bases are TGTGCCAGCTCACCATTAAGACAGGGAGCTGAAAAACTGTTTTTT.